Sequencing of this T cell receptor beta chain was carried out in a study of cytomegalovirus exposure and HLA in healthy donors (dated by TCRdb to about 2017). Study-wide context: A later analysis indicated that the 120 or so validation repertoires were generated on the platform also employed for the 700 or so repertoires of the first cohort. The study aimed to test whether signatures of past pathogen exposure could be identified by cataloging public T cell receptors. A separate validation cohort of approximately 130 different subjects was used in addition to the approximately 610-subject first cohort. To predict cytomegalovirus infection status, the study combined high-throughput TCR immunosequencing, statistical association of individual TCRs with disease status, and machine learning.

The CDR3, from cysteine to phenylalanine, totals 18 residues. The retained sequence is limited to the CDR3, 54 bases, with the frame set at the first base. The germline V gene yields LGHNA for CDR1 and YSLEER for CDR2. Trimming takes 4 bases off V and 7 bases off J; junction bases not matched to a gene: 20. Study-wide findings and limitations: A few of the identified cytomegalovirus-associated TCR beta chains were confirmed in vitro to be specific for cytomegalovirus antigens. The classifier was reported to diagnose cytomegalovirus status with high specificity and sensitivity in both the original cohort and the validation cohort. The study gave a list of more than 150 TCR beta chains associated with cytomegalovirus. Across donors, most TCR sequences were observed very rarely, whereas some public TCRs were present in many individuals. All 120 or so repertoires were used to score co-occurrence in the validation cohort in a later analysis, because that analysis had no HLA typing for the cohort. The authors suggested that the approach could potentially be extended to other disease states and immunological phenotypes. Subsequent analysis determined that TCRs grouped into clusters in the first cohort also showed a tendency toward co-occurrence across the approximately 110 validation repertoires, and 85% to 95% of cluster scores exceeded 0.

The library was obtained by the immunoSEQ multiplex PCR assay. The published analysis was carried out like this. A statistical classification framework was built for diagnosing cytomegalovirus status from the catalog of TCR beta chain sequences. TCRdb took this table from immuneACCESS and kept in-frame rearrangements with V and J called. Such tables lack part of the clones; where checked against another copy, unresolved V genes explain under half of the gap, and the rest is unexplained. For V, J and clone size, that table is used; D and trimming come from the DNA. The sample yields 150,000 to 200,000 clones; roughly 86% were counted once. Roughly 2.6% of the sample belongs to the ten largest clones. Donors formed part of the validation cohort, which comprised some 120 subjects and was distinct from the first cohort of under 850 subjects. Notes on this clone: The antigen this receptor binds is unknown. Base qualities are not provided; no much larger clone lies one nucleotide away.

The sequence links TRBV4-3 to TRBJ2-7, with TRBD2 matching 9 junction bases. The sequenced sample consisted of PBMCs. The TCR sequence derives from a man aged 18 to 30 in good health and CMV-seropositive. At the DNA level, the sequence is TGCGCCAGCAGCCTAGACTGGAGTGGCGCGGGAGGGCCGCGGGAGCAGTACTTC. It translates as CASSLDWSGAGGPREQYF.